The rows below give T cell receptor beta chains drawn from one sample of a study of blood T cell repertoires in COVID-19. Method: immunoSEQ multiplex PCR; TCRdb's copy keeps in-frame clones and lacks some. The profile covers 200,000 to 250,000 clones, with around nine tenths appearing a single time and around 1.5% taken by the ten largest. What was sequenced was peripheral blood. These receptors all stem from a man between 18 and 35 years old with active or convalescent COVID-19. The CDR3 runs from the conserved cysteine through the conserved F or W. A D gene is named only where the DNA matches it firmly. Only part of the rows carry a size: once, few, many, or a class if the clone is expanded.

clone size	V gene	D gene	J gene	CDR3 protein	CDR3 DNA
-	TRBV9	-	TRBJ2-7	CASSVGQGNYEQYF	TGTGCCAGCAGCGTAGGGCAGGGGAACTACGAGCAGTACTTC
-	TRBV5-4	-	TRBJ2-1	CASSSQGLHSYNEQFF	TGTGCCAGCAGCTCCCAGGGACTCCACTCCTACAATGAGCAGTTCTTC
-	TRBV10-3	TRBD2	TRBJ2-1	CAISDNASGGPNNEQFF	TGTGCCATCAGTGATAACGCTAGCGGGGGCCCAAACAATGAGCAGTTCTTC
-	TRBV6-5	-	TRBJ2-1	CASSYGEASRQFF	TGTGCCAGCAGTTACGGAGAAGCCTCGCGGCAGTTCTTC
-	TRBV5-5	TRBD2	TRBJ2-3	CASSLGRTSGRADTQYF	TGTGCCAGCAGCTTGGGGCGGACTAGCGGGAGGGCTGATACGCAGTATTTT
-	TRBV14	-	TRBJ1-2	CASSLKAAYGYTF	TGTGCCAGCAGCCTAAAGGCAGCGTATGGCTACACCTTC
-	TRBV7-2	-	TRBJ2-3	CASTTERSTDTQYF	TGTGCCAGCACCACAGAAAGAAGCACAGATACGCAGTATTTT
few	TRBV30	-	TRBJ1-2	CAWTGGLKYGYTF	TGTGCCTGGACGGGGGGACTCAAATATGGCTACACCTTC
-	TRBV28	-	TRBJ1-5	CASSYRVSQHF	TGTGCCAGCAGTTACAGGGTTTCCCAGCATTTT
few	TRBV7-2	-	TRBJ1-4	CASSFTLFGGGEKLFF	TGTGCCAGCAGCTTTACACTGTTCGGGGGTGGTGAAAAACTGTTTTTT
-	TRBV28	TRBD1	TRBJ2-5	CASSSGGAGLETQYF	TGTGCCAGCAGTTCAGGGGGCGCAGGTCTGGAGACCCAGTACTTC
-	TRBV5-4	-	TRBJ2-7	CASSPGAFYEQYF	TGTGCCAGCAGCCCAGGGGCCTTCTACGAGCAGTACTTC
-	TRBV7-2	-	TRBJ1-1	CASSLVGGAGTEAFF	TGTGCCAGCAGCTTAGTTGGGGGCGCGGGCACTGAAGCTTTCTTT
-	TRBV6-5	-	TRBJ2-3	CASSYSPFTDTQYF	TGTGCCAGCAGTTATTCCCCATTCACAGATACGCAGTATTTT
-	TRBV28	-	TRBJ1-1	CASSSDTYMNTEAFF	TGTGCCAGCAGTTCCGACACCTACATGAACACTGAAGCTTTCTTT
-	TRBV30	TRBD1	TRBJ1-5	CAWSGGQGYQPQHF	TGTGCCTGGAGTGGGGGACAGGGGTATCAGCCCCAGCATTTT
-	TRBV19	TRBD1	TRBJ1-2	CASQTGSFSGYTF	TGTGCCAGCCAGACAGGGTCATTCTCTGGCTACACCTTC
once	TRBV20-1	TRBD2	TRBJ2-1	CSASISSGYYNEQFF	TGCAGTGCTAGTATATCTAGCGGGTATTACAATGAGCAGTTCTTC
-	TRBV19	-	TRBJ1-5	CASSRLDQPQHF	TGTGCCAGTAGTAGGTTAGATCAGCCCCAGCATTTT
once	TRBV9	TRBD2	TRBJ2-1	CASSAIAGGHNEQFF	TGTGCCAGCAGCGCAATAGCGGGAGGACACAATGAGCAGTTCTTC
-	TRBV5-5	TRBD2	TRBJ2-3	CASSLPGLAGIGTDTQYF	TGTGCCAGCAGCTTGCCAGGACTAGCGGGAATCGGAACAGATACGCAGTATTTT
-	TRBV5-4	TRBD2	TRBJ2-3	CASSSGLAGASTDTQYF	TGTGCCAGCAGCTCAGGACTAGCGGGGGCTAGCACAGATACGCAGTATTTT
-	TRBV10-1	TRBD1	TRBJ1-2	CASSESNRGLLGYTF	TGCGCCAGCAGTGAGTCGAACAGGGGCCTCCTTGGCTACACCTTC
once	TRBV11-2	-	TRBJ1-2	CASSPDNNYGYTF	TGTGCCAGCAGCCCGGACAATAACTATGGCTACACCTTC
-	TRBV12-5	TRBD1	TRBJ1-1	CASAPSETGIAFF	TGTGCTAGTGCTCCCTCTGAGACAGGGATAGCTTTCTTT
-	TRBV11-3	TRBD2	TRBJ2-1	CASSLGAGYNEQFF	TGTGCCAGCAGCTTAGGAGCGGGATACAATGAGCAGTTCTTC
-	TRBV5-4	TRBD1	TRBJ1-2	CASWDRGQYGYTF	TGTGCCAGCTGGGACAGGGGCCAATATGGCTACACCTTC
-	TRBV19	TRBD1	TRBJ1-1	CASSAARGRGTEAFF	TGTGCCAGTAGTGCAGCCAGGGGGCGCGGCACTGAAGCTTTCTTT
-	TRBV6-6	TRBD2	TRBJ2-2	CASSYSLREGTGELFF	TGTGCCAGCAGTTACTCGCTGCGGGAGGGTACCGGGGAGCTGTTTTTT
-	TRBV5-1	TRBD2	TRBJ2-4	CASSLDPSGNIQYF	TGCGCCAGCAGCTTGGATCCTAGCGGGAACATTCAGTACTTC
once	TRBV28	TRBD1	TRBJ1-4	CASSPQTGGLGGEKLFF	TGTGCCAGCAGTCCACAGACAGGGGGCCTAGGTGGGGAAAAACTGTTTTTT